This T cell receptor beta chain came from a study of beta chain features in type 1 diabetes. On this clone: The target antigen is unknown.

The authors reverse transcribed all of the isolated RNA, so sequencing captured expressed TCRB transcripts. Approximately 4 million reads was the average for naive, central memory and regulatory T cell samples. The data were produced by immunoSEQ multiplex PCR, yet TCRdb's version contains in-frame clones alone and is incomplete. Among roughly 240,000 clones listed, 20% to 25% were seen once. It was via CD45RO/CCR7/CD25/CD127/CD95/CD27 that CD4+ naive, central memory, regulatory and stem cell-like memory cells were sorted. Study-wide results and caveats: The analysis here could not establish whether HLA type shapes TCRB rearrangement. In all four CD4+ subsets, TCRB CDR3 length was significantly, moderately reduced in type 1 diabetes. Patients with type 1 diabetes carried fewer insertions and had more deletions at their VDJ junctions.

The CDR3 runs to 14 residues. Germline CDR1 and CDR2: SGHRS and YFSETQ. V was clipped by 5 bases and J by 7 bases; unmatched bases: 9. The V and J genes are TRBV5-1 and TRBJ1-5; TRBD1 matches at 7 bases. This receptor was obtained from a woman aged 25 to 39 with type 1 diabetes. Sequenced sample: naive CD4+ T cells from blood. The CDR3 sequence is CASRLNTGEQPQHF. The CDR3 DNA follows: TGCGCCAGCAGACTAAATACAGGGGAACAGCCCCAGCATTTT.